This T cell receptor beta chain was documented in a study of T cells of healthy individuals. TCRdb redid the calling of the 5' RACE reads with MiXCR, one entry per CDR3 protein. The sample lists about 96,000 distinct CDR3 sequences, roughly 15% occurring once. This CDR3 comprises 15 residues. Trimming cost V 7 bases and J 1 base; bases outside gene matches: 9. The genes are TRBV12-3 or TRBV12-4 and TRBJ2-5, with TRBD2 matching over 7 bases. The TCR sequence derives from a human donor in good health. The CDR3 loop reads CASTPAGRGQETQYF. As DNA, the CDR3 is TGTGCCAGCACTCCCGCGGGGAGGGGCCAAGAGACCCAGTACTTC.